The clone carrying this T cell receptor (beta chain) appeared a single time. In the study's own analysis: Nucleated cell counts were estimated from reference gene primer amplification. The assay was immunoSEQ multiplex PCR, and TCRdb's table has in-frame clones only and misses some. That table furnishes V, J and clone size, whereas the DNA furnished D and trimming. The sample includes a few hundred thousand clones, about 88% of them seen just once. The entry originates in a study of blood T cell repertoires in COVID-19. Study-level information: Acute and convalescent COVID-19 samples came from the United States, Italy and Spain. T cells, B-cell-depleted T cells, or PBMCs supplied cDNA or gDNA.

J was trimmed by 4 bases and V by 5 bases; bases with no gene match: 4. The CDR3 has 14 residues. CDR1 and CDR2 from the germline V gene are LNHDA and SQIVND (reference sequence). Sequenced: peripheral blood. The chain couples TRBV19 to TRBJ1-1, with 10 bases that match TRBD1. The receptor comes from a woman aged 55-70 years with acute or convalescent COVID-19. The CDR3 sequence: CASSPGTGVTEAFF. Here the CDR3 DNA reads TGTGCCAGTAGTCCGGGGACAGGGGTCACTGAAGCTTTCTTT.